This is a list of T cell receptor beta chains from one sample in a study of T cell changes during pregnancy in multiple sclerosis. Measured with immunoSEQ multiplex PCR; TCRdb has only the in-frame clones, and not every one. The sample shows roughly 100,000 clones, about nine tenths of them seen only once. The sequencing used peripheral blood, collected after pregnancy. These receptors all stem from a female donor in good health, enrolled as a control in a pregnancy study. Both conserved end residues are trimmed from each CDR3.

v_call | cdr3_aa
TRBV4-1 | ASSQEGHLIYNEQF
TRBV6-1 | ASSAWGQGDSGGLPDTQY
TRBV9 | ASSVGQGVHEQF
TRBV4-2 | ASSQDLGRGYNEQF
TRBV18 | ASSPSDSRGAF
TRBV29-1 | SVFQGSSYNEQF
TRBV7-2 | ASSSEGGVSGNTIY
TRBV11-2 | ARGGSDTEAF
TRBV7-2 | ASSFATGVGNTIY
TRBV5-1 | ASSWRTGGWNGYT
TRBV5-4 | ASSSRAGSHEQY
TRBV2 | ASSEQGMHGGYT
TRBV2 | ASSPTGPTRVEQY
TRBV9 | ASSFRQGGTAETQY
TRBV7-3 | ASSLNGEAQY
TRBV10-3 | ATRPSGGYQETQY
TRBV6-6 | ASSYSPLRGYT
TRBV19 | ASTRSSNQPQH
TRBV6-6 | ASRTGEGGELF
TRBV25-1 | ASSGRTAIGGQF
TRBV5-6 | ASSLRTGGI
TRBV7-8 | ASSLVGVSIADTQY
TRBV6-1 | ASEPGDRDGSPLH
TRBV10-3 | AISGGGTSSYEQY
TRBV4-3 | ASSQFSGGAYGELF
TRBV11-2 | ASSPRQGISRYEQY
TRBV28 | ASDGGNQPQH
TRBV28 | ASSRQGRDTQY
TRBV6-1 | ASSEGVSGRETQY
TRBV9 | ASSPLDRGAETQY
TRBV19 | ASSPLRTAWDTEAF
TRBV25-1 | ASSESLDTQY
TRBV2 | ASSPASGGLTQY
TRBV10-3 | AIQDSTSTDTQY
TRBV6-1 | ASNQGQGDEQY
TRBV9 | ASSTSGTRADEQF
TRBV6-6 | ASSYRQNGYT
TRBV13 | ASSLRGGLMSYNSPLH
TRBV7-9 | ASIAQGARETQY
TRBV10-3 | AISESIGELF
TRBV6-5 | ASSWRGQTGANVLT
TRBV11-2 | ASSATASGTYEQY
TRBV7-8 | ASSPGTVYEQY
TRBV29-1 | SAGGTDNQPQH
TRBV10-2 | ASSGGNTEAF